This paragraph reports one TCR beta chain. Antigen unknown. The data are from a study of T cell responses to AZD1222 COVID-19 vaccine. Overall study results and limits: Spike-spanning, vaccine-associated CD4 TCRs were dominant at 160-218 and 743-854. Females outnumbered males among donors, who were mostly white British; clonal diversity was possibly underestimated. Among those given AZD1222, only six were seropositive at baseline. The breadth and depth of Spike-specific TCRs increased once two AZD1222 doses had been given.

The table came from immunoSEQ multiplex PCR; TCRdb's copy has only in-frame clones and leaves some out. Of tens of thousands of clones in the sample, roughly 84% were seen once. With 1 base removed from V and 3 bases from J, the gap between germline ends came to 10 bases. Germline values: CDR1 SGHAT, CDR2 FQNNGV. The CDR3 contains 15 residues. The J gene is TRBJ1-5, the V gene TRBV11-2, with D perhaps matching TRBD1 (5 bases). This specimen was peripheral blood, taken on day 0 of AZD1222 vaccination. The source of this sequence is an adult in good health. In nucleotides, the CDR3 is TGTGCCAGCAGCTTAGGCCAGGGCCTCAATCAGCCCCAGCATTTT. Its protein product is CASSLGQGLNQPQHF.